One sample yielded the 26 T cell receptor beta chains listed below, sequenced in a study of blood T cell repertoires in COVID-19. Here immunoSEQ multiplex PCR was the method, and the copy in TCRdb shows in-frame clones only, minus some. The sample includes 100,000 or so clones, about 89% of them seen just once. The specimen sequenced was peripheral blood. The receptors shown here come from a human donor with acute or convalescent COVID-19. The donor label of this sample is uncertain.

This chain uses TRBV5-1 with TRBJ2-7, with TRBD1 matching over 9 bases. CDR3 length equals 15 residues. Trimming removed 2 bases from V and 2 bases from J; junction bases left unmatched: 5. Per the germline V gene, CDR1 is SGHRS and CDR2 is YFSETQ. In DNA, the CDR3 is TGCGCCAGCAGCTTTGGGACAGGGACAACCTACGAGCAGTACTTC. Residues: CASSFGTGTTYEQYF.

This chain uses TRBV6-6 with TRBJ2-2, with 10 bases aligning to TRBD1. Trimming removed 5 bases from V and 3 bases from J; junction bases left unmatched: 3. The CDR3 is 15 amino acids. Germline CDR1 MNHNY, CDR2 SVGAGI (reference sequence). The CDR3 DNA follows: TGTGCCAGCAGTCCCGGGACAGGGGACACCGGGGAGCTGTTTTTT. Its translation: CASSPGTGDTGELFF.

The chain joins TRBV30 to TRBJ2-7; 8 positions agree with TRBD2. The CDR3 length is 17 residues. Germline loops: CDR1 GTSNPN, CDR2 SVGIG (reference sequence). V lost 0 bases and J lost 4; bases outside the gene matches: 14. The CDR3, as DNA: TGTGCCTGGAGTGTACGTGGTAGCGGGGCTGCCGGGTACGAGCAGTACTTC. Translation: CAWSVRGSGAAGYEQYF.

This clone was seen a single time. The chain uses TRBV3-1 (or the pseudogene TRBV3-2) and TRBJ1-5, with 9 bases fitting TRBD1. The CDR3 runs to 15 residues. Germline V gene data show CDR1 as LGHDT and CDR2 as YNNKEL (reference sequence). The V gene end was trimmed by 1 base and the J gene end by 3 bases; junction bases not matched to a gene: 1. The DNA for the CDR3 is TGTGCCAGCAGCCAAGGGACAGGGGACAATCAGCCCCAGCATTTT. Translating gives CASSQGTGDNQPQHF.

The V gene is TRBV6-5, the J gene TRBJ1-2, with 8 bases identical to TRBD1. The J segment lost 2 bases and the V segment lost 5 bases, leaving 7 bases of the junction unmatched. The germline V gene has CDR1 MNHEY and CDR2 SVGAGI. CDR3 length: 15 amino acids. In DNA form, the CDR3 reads TGTGCCAGCAGTCGCCTTGGACAGGGAAACTATGGCTACACCTTC. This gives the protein CASSRLGQGNYGYTF.

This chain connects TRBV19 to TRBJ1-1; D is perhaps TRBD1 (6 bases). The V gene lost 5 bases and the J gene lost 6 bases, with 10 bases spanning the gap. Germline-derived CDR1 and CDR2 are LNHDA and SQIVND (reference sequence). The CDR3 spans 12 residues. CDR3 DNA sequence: TGTGCCAGTAGTTTCAGGGGCTCTGAAGCTTTCTTT. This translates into CASSFRGSEAFF.

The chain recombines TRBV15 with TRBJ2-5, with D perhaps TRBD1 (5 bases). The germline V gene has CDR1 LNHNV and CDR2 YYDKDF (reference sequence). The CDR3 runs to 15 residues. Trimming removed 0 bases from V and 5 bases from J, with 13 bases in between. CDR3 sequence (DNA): TGTGCCACCAGCAGAGACACGACTGGGGCGGAGACCCAGTACTTC. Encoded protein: CATSRDTTGAETQYF.

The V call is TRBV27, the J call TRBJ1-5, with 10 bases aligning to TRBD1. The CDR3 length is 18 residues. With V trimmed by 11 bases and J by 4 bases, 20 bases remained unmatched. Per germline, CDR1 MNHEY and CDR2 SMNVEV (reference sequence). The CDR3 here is CAASLYCSRDRGNQPQHF. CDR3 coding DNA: TGTGCCGCCTCCTTATATTGTTCCCGGGACAGGGGTAATCAGCCCCAGCATTTT.

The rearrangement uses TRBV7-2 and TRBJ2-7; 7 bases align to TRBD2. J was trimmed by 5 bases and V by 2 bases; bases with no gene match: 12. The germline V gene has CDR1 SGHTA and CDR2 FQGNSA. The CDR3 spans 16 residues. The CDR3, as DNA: TGTGCCAGCAGCTTACGCCGCCCAGGCGGGGGACACGAGCAGTACTTC. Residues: CASSLRRPGGGHEQYF.

The CDR3 DNA reads TGTGCCAGTAGACAGGGAAGCAATCAGCCCCAGCATTTT. As protein: CASRQGSNQPQHF. V is TRBV19 and J is TRBJ1-5; D is possibly TRBD1 (6 bases). Germline CDR1 LNHDA, CDR2 SQIVND (reference sequence). V lost 6 bases, J lost 1 base, and 7 bases lay in between. This CDR3 is 13 amino acids long.

The CDR3 DNA reads TGTGCCACCAGCAGAGATCTACTTACAGTAGCTAACTATGGCTACACCTTC. This translates into CATSRDLLTVANYGYTF. This chain links TRBV15 with TRBJ1-2; D remains ambiguous. Germline-derived CDR1 and CDR2 are LNHNV and YYDKDF (reference sequence). Trimming shortened V by 0 bases and J by 0 bases, and 14 bases separated the two germline ends. The CDR3 has 17 residues.

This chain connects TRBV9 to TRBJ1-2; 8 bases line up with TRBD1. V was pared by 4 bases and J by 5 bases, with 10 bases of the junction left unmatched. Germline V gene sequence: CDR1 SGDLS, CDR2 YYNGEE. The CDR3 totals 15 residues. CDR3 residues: CASSHETQGAYGYTF. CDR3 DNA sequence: TGTGCCAGCAGCCACGAGACGCAGGGGGCATATGGCTACACCTTC.

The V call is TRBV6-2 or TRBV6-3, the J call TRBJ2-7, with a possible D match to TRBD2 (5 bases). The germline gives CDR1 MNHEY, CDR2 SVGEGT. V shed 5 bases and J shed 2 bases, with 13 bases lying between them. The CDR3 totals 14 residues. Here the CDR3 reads CASSAPSRAYEQYF. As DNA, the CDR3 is TGTGCCAGCAGTGCCCCTAGCAGAGCCTACGAGCAGTACTTC.

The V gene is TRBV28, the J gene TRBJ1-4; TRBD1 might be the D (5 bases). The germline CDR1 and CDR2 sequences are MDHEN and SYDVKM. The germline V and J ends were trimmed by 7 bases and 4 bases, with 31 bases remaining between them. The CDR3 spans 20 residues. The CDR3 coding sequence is TGTGCCAGCACCTTAAGCCGCGCAGGGTTCTCTCGGGGGGATAATGAAAAACTGTTTTTT. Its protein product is CASTLSRAGFSRGDNEKLFF.

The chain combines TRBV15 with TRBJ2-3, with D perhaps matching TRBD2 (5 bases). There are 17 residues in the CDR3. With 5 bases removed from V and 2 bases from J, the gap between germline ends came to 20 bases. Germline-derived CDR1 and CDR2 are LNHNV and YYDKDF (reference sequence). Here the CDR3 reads CATSEGQTQIDTDTQYF. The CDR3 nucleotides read TGTGCCACCAGCGAGGGCCAGACACAAATTGACACAGATACGCAGTATTTT.

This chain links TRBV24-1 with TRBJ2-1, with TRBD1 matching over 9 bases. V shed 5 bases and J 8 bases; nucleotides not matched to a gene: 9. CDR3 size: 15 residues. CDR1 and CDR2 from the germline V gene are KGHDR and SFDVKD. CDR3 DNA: TGTGCCACCAGTGGCGACGGGACAGGGATCGATGAGCAGTTCTTC. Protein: CATSGDGTGIDEQFF.

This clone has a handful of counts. DNA of the CDR3: TGTGCCAGCAGTTATTTCGGGTCGGTCGGGGAGCTGTTTTTT. It yields the protein CASSYFGSVGELFF. The gene calls are TRBV6-2 or TRBV6-3 and TRBJ2-2; D is ambiguous. Looked up from germline, CDR1 is MNHEY and CDR2 is SVGEGT. CDR3 length: 14 amino acids. Deletions cut 3 bases from V and 7 bases from J, with 12 bases between.

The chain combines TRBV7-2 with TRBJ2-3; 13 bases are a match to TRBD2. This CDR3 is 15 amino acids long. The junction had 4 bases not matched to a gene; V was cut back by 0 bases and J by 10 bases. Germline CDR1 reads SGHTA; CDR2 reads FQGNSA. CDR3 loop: CASSLAGLAGESQYF. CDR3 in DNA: TGTGCCAGCAGCTTAGCCGGACTAGCGGGGGAATCGCAGTATTTT.

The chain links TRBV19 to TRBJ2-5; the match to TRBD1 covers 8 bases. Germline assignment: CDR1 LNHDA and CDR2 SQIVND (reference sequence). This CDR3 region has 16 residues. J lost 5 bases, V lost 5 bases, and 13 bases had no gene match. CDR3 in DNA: TGTGCCAGTAGTGAACTGGGCAGGGGGCTCTTGGAGACCCAGTACTTC. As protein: CASSELGRGLLETQYF.

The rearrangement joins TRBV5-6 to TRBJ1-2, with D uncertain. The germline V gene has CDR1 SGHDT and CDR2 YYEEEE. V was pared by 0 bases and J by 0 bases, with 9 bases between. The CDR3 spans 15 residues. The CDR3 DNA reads TGTGCCAGCAGCTTGGGACATACATCTAACTATGGCTACACCTTC. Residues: CASSLGHTSNYGYTF. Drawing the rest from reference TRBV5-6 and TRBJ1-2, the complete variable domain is DAGVTQSPTHLIKTRGQQVTLRCSPKSGHDTVSWYQQALGQGPQFIFQYYEEEERQRGNFPDRFSGHQFPNYSSELNVNALLLGDSALYLCASSLGHTSNYGYTFGSGTRLTVV.

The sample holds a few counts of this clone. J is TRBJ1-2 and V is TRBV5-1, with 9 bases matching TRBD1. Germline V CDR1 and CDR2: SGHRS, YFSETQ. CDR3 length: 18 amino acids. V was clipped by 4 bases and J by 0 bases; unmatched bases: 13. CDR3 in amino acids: CASSRTGTGLTPNYGYTF. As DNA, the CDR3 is TGCGCCAGCAGCCGGACTGGGACAGGGCTCACCCCTAACTATGGCTACACCTTC.

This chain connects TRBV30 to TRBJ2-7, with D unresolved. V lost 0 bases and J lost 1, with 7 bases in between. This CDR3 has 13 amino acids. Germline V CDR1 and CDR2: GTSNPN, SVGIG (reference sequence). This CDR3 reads CAWSVANSYEQYF. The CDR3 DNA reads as TGTGCCTGGAGTGTCGCGAATTCCTACGAGCAGTACTTC.

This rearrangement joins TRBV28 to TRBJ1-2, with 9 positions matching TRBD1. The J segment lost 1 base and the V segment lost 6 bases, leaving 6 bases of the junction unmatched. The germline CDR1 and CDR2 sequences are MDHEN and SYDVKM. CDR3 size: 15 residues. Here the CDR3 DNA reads TGTGCCAGCAGGTATCCGGGACAGGGTAACTATGGCTACACCTTC. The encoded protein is CASRYPGQGNYGYTF.

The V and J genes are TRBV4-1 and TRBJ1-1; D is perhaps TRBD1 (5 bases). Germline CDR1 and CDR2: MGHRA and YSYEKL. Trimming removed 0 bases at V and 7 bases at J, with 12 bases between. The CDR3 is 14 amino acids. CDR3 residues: CASSQDTGRSEAFF. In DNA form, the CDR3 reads TGCGCCAGCAGCCAAGATACAGGTCGTAGTGAAGCTTTCTTT.

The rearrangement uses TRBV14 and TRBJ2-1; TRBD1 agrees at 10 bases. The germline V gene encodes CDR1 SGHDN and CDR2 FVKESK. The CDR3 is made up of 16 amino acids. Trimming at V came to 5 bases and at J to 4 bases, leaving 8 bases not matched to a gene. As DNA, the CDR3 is TGTGCCAGCAGCTCGAGACAGGGGGCGAGTTACAATGAGCAGTTCTTC. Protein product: CASSSRQGASYNEQFF.

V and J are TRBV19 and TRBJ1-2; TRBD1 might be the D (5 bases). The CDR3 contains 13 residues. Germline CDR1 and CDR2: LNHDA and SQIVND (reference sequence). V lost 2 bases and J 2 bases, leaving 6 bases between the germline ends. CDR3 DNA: TGTGCCAGTAGTATAAACAGGAACTATGGCTACACCTTC. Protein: CASSINRNYGYTF. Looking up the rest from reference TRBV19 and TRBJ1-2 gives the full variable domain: DGGITQSPKYLFRKEGQNVTLSCEQNLNHDAMYWYRQDPGQGLRLIYYSQIVNDFQKGDIAEGYSVSREKKESFPLTVTSAQKNPTAFYLCASSINRNYGYTFGSGTRLTVV.